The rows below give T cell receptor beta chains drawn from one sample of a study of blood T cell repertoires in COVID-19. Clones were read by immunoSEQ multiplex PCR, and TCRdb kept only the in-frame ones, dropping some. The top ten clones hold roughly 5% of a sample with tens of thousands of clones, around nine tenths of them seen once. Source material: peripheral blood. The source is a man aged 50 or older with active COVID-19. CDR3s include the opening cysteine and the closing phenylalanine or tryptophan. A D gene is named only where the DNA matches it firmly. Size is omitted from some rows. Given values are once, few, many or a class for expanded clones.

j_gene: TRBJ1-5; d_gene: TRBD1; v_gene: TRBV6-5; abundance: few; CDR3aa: CASSSKGALQPQHF; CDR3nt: TGTGCCAGCAGTTCAAAGGGGGCGCTTCAGCCCCAGCATTTT
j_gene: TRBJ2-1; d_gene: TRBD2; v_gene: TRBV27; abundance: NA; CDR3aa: CASTPGTIGDEQFF; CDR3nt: TGTGCCAGCACCCCCGGGACTATCGGGGATGAGCAGTTCTTC
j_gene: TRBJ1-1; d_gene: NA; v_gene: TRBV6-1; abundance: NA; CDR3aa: CASSDNRDTEAFF; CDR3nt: TGTGCCAGCAGTGACAACAGGGACACTGAAGCTTTCTTT
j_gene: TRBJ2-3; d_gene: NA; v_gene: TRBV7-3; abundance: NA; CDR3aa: CASSPMASGYIDTQYF; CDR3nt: TGTGCCAGCAGCCCCATGGCCAGCGGGTATATAGATACGCAGTATTTT
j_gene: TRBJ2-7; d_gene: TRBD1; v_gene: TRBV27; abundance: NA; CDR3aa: CASSPTWDRTYEQYF; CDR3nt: TGTGCCAGCAGTCCAACATGGGACAGGACCTACGAGCAGTACTTC
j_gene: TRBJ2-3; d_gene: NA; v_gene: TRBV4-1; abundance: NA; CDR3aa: CASSQDPSRGTDTQYF; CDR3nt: TGCGCCAGCAGCCAAGATCCTTCACGGGGCACAGATACGCAGTATTTT
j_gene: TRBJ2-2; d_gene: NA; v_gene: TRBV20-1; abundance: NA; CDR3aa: CSASVRVNTGELFF; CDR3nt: TGCAGTGCTAGTGTACGAGTGAACACCGGGGAGCTGTTTTTT
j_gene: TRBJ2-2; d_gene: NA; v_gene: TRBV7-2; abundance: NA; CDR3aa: CASSHSGNTGELFF; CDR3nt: TGTGCCAGCAGCCATAGCGGGAACACCGGGGAGCTGTTTTTT
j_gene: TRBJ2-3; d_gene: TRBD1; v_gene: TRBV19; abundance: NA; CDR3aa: CASIENRGSTDTQYF; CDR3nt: TGTGCCAGTATCGAAAACAGGGGAAGCACAGATACGCAGTATTTT
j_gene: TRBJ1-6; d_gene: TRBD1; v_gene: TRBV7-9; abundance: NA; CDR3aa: CASSLAQGGSPLHF; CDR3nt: TGTGCCAGCAGCTTAGCACAGGGGGGCTCACCCCTCCACTTT
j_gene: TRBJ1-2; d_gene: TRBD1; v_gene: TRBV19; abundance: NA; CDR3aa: CASAGTGAPGGGYTF; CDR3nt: TGTGCCAGTGCCGGGACAGGGGCGCCTGGGGGTGGCTACACCTTC
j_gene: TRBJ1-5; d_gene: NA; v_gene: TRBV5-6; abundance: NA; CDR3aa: CASSFGILNQPQHF; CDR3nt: TGTGCCAGCAGCTTCGGGATCCTCAATCAGCCCCAGCATTTT
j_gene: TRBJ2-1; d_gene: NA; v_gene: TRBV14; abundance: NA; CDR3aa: CASSQLGEQFF; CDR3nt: TGTGCCAGCAGCCAACTCGGTGAGCAGTTCTTC
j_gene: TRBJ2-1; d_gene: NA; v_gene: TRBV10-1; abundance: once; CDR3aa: CASSCGQYNERFF; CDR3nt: TGCGCCAGCAGTTGCGGGCAGTACAATGAGCGGTTCTTC
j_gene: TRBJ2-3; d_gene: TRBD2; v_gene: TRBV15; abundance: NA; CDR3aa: CATSRDRGERGGTDTQYF; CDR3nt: TGTGCCACCAGCAGAGATCGCGGGGAGCGGGGGGGCACAGATACGCAGTATTTT
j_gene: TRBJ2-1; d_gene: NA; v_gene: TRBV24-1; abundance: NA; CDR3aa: CATSDGYQGGYEQFF; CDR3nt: TGTGCCACCAGTGATGGGTATCAGGGGGGATATGAGCAGTTCTTC
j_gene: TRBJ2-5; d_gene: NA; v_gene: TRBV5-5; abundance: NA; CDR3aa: CASSFQVLGSQYF; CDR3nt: TGTGCCAGCAGCTTTCAGGTCCTTGGGTCCCAGTACTTC
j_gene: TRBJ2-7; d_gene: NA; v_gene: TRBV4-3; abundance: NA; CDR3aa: CASSQGARSYEQYF; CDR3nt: TGCGCCAGCAGCCAAGGGGCCCGCTCCTACGAGCAGTACTTC
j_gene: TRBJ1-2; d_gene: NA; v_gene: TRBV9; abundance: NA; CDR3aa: CASSGYSFQGAANYGYTF; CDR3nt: TGTGCCAGCAGCGGATACAGTTTCCAGGGCGCGGCTAACTATGGCTACACCTTC
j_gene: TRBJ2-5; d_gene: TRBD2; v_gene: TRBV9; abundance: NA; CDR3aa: CASSVAKGRGGPPETQYF; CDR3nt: TGTGCCAGCAGCGTAGCTAAGGGCCGCGGGGGGCCGCCCGAGACCCAGTACTTC
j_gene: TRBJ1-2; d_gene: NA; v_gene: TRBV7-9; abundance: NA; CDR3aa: CASSLTTDGYTF; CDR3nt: TGTGCCAGCAGCTTAACGACAGATGGCTACACCTTC
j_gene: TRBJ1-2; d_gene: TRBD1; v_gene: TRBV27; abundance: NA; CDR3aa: CASSPGQGRYGYTF; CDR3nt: TGTGCCAGCAGTCCGGGACAGGGCCGGTATGGCTACACCTTC
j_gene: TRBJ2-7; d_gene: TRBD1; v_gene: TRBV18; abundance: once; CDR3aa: CASSPTQGSDYEQYF; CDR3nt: TGTGCCAGCTCACCAACACAGGGGTCCGACTACGAGCAGTACTTC
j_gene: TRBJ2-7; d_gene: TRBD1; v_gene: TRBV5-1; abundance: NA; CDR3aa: CASSLGGTGSYEQYF; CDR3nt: TGCGCCAGCAGCTTGGGAGGGACAGGGTCCTACGAGCAGTACTTC
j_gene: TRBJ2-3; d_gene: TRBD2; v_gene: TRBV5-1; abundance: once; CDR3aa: CASSWGTSGTDTQYF; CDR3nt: TGCGCCAGCAGCTGGGGGACTAGCGGGACAGATACGCAGTATTTT
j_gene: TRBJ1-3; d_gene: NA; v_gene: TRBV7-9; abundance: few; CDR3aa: CASSVEGNTIYF; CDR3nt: TGTGCCAGCAGCGTGGAGGGAAACACCATATATTTT
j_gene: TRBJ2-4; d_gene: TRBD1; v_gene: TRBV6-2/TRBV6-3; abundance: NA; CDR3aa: CASSTNLGTGYF; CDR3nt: TGTGCCAGCAGTACCAATCTAGGGACAGGGTACTTC
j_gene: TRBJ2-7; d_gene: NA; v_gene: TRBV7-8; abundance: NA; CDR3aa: CASSSPGFPLGQYF; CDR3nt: TGTGCCAGCAGTAGCCCGGGATTCCCCTTGGGGCAGTACTTC
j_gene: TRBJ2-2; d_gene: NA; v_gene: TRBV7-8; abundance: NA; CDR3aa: CASSLGGTGELFF; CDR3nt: TGTGCCAGCAGCTTGGGCGGGACCGGGGAGCTGTTTTTT
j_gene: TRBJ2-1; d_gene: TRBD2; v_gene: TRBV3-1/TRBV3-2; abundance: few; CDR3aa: CASSQESSGSYNEQFF; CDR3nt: TGTGCCAGCAGCCAAGAGAGCAGCGGGAGCTACAATGAGCAGTTCTTC
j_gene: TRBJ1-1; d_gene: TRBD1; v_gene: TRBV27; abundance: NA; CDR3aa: CASSPRTGGVSDEAFF; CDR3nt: TGTGCCAGCAGTCCAAGGACAGGGGGCGTATCGGATGAAGCTTTCTTT
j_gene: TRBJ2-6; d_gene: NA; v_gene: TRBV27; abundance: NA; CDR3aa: CASRPPGTRSLAGANVLTF; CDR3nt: TGTGCCAGCAGACCTCCCGGGACAAGGTCCCTCGCTGGGGCCAACGTCCTGACTTTC
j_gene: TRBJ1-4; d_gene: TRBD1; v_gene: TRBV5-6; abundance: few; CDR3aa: CASSFWTGLGEKLFF; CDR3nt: TGTGCCAGCAGCTTCTGGACAGGGTTAGGGGAAAAACTGTTTTTT
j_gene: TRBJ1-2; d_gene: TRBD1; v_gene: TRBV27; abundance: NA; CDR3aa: CASTLQGTGGRDGYTF; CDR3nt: TGTGCCAGCACCCTACAGGGGACAGGGGGCAGGGATGGCTACACCTTC
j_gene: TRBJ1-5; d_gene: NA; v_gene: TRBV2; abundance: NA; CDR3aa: CASSEPGSGQPQHF; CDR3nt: TGTGCCAGCAGTGAGCCGGGTTCGGGTCAGCCCCAGCATTTT
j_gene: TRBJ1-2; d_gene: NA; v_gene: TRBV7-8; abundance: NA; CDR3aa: CASSLQVGYGYTF; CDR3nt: TGTGCCAGCAGCCTACAGGTGGGGTATGGCTACACCTTC
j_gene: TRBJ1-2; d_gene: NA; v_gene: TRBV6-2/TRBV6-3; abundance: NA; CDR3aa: CASSSGFNYGYTF; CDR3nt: TGTGCCAGCAGTTCGGGATTTAACTATGGCTACACCTTC
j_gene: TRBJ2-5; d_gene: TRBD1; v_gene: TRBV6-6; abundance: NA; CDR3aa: CASRVGQGHQETQYF; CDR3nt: TGTGCCAGTCGAGTGGGACAGGGGCACCAAGAGACCCAGTACTTC
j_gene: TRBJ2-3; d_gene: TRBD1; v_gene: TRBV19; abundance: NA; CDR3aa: CASSLRSTGIADTQYF; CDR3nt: TGTGCCAGTAGTCTCCGATCGACAGGGATCGCAGATACGCAGTATTTT
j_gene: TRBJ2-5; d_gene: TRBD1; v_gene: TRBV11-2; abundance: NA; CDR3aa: CASRLNSWTGQETQYF; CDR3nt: TGTGCCAGCAGACTAAATTCTTGGACAGGACAAGAGACCCAGTACTTC
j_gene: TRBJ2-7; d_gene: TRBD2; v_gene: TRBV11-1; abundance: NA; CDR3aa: CASSLRTSGTYEQYF; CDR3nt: TGTGCCAGCAGCTTAAGGACTAGCGGGACATACGAGCAGTACTTC
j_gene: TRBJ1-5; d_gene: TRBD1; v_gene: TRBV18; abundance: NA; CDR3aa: CASSPSPGTVNQPQHF; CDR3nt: TGTGCCAGCTCACCCTCGCCCGGGACAGTTAATCAGCCCCAGCATTTT
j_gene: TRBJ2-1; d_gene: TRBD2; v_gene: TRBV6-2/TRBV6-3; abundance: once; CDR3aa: CASSRIPIAGGPGEQFF; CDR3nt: TGTGCCAGCAGCCGAATTCCCATAGCGGGGGGGCCGGGTGAGCAGTTCTTC
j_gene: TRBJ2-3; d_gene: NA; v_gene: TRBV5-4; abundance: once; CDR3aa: CASSKTGLSTDTQYF; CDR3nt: TGTGCCAGCAGCAAGACGGGACTCAGCACAGATACGCAGTATTTT
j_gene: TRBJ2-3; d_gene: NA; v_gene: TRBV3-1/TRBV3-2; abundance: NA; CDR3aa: CASSQGQSGADTQYF; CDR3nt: TGTGCCAGCAGCCAAGGACAGTCGGGGGCAGATACGCAGTATTTT
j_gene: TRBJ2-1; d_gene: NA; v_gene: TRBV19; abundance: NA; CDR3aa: CASSMWASSEDEQFF; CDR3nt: TGTGCCAGTAGTATGTGGGCCTCGTCGGAGGATGAGCAGTTCTTC
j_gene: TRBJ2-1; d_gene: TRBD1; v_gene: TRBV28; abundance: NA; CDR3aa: CASSLMGQGGNEQFF; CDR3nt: TGTGCCAGCAGTTTAATGGGACAGGGGGGCAATGAGCAGTTCTTC
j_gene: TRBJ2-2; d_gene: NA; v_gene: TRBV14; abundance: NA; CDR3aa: CASSQDWGANTGELFF; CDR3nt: TGTGCCAGCAGCCAAGATTGGGGGGCGAACACCGGGGAGCTGTTTTTT
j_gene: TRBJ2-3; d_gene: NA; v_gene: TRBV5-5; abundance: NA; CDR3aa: CASSLGGPGTLVYF; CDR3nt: TGTGCCAGCAGCTTGGGGGGTCCCGGGACTCTCGTGTATTTT
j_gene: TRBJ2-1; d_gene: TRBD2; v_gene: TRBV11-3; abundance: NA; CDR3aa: CASSLEVAGTGEQFF; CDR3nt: TGTGCCAGCAGCTTAGAGGTAGCGGGGACGGGTGAGCAGTTCTTC
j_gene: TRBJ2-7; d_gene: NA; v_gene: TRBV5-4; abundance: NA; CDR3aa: CASSLGTDGYEQYF; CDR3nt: TGTGCCAGCAGCTTGGGGACAGATGGCTACGAGCAGTACTTC
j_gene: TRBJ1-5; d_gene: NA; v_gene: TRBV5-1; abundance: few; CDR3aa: CASSLDSQGQPQHF; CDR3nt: TGCGCCAGCAGCTTGGACAGCCAGGGCCAGCCCCAGCATTTT
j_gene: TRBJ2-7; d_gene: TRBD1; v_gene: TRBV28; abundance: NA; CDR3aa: CASSFHKTGGFHEQYF; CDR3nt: TGTGCCAGCAGTTTTCATAAGACAGGGGGCTTCCACGAGCAGTACTTC
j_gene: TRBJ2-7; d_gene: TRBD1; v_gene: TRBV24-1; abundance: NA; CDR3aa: CATSDLRQGADEQYF; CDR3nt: TGTGCCACCAGTGATTTGCGCCAGGGGGCCGACGAGCAGTACTTC
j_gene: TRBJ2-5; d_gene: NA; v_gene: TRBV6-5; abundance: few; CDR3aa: CASKGGQETQYF; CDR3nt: TGTGCCAGCAAGGGGGGGCAAGAGACCCAGTACTTC
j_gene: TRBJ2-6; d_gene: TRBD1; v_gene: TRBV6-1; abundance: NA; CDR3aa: CASSEDRGPMWANVLTF; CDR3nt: TGTGCCAGCAGTGAAGACAGGGGGCCGATGTGGGCCAACGTCCTGACTTTC
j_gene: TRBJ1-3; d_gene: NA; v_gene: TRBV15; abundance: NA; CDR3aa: CATSRALGNTIYF; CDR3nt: TGTGCCACCAGCAGAGCCCTTGGAAACACCATATATTTT
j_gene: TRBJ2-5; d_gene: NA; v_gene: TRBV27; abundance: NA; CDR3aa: CASSADYQYQETQYF; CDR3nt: TGTGCCAGCAGTGCGGACTATCAGTACCAAGAGACCCAGTACTTC
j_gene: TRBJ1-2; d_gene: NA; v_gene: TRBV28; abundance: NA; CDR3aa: CASNLEGNRYGYTF; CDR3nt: TGTGCCAGCAATCTCGAGGGCAATCGGTATGGCTACACCTTC
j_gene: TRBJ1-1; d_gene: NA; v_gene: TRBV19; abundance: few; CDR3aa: CASSIDRGMNTEAFF; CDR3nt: TGTGCCAGTAGTATAGACCGGGGGATGAACACTGAAGCTTTCTTT